This T cell receptor beta chain was captured by sequencing in a study of cytomegalovirus exposure and HLA in healthy donors. Vbeta (60) and Jbeta (13) primers were used in the PCR. Libraries were prepared by immunoSEQ multiplex PCR; TCRdb keeps only in-frame clonotypes and omits some of them. The sample has approximately 140,000 clones, about 86% seen once. The clonotype originates from a man aged 35-49 years in good health and CMV-seropositive. Sample: PBMCs.

The CDR3 loop is CASSSRVSVDYGYTF. The CDR3 nucleotides are TGTGCCAGCAGCTCGAGGGTAAGCGTCGACTATGGCTACACCTTC. The chain links TRBV5-4 to TRBJ1-2, with unresolved D. The V end lost 3 bases, the J end lost 3 bases, and 15 bases lay between the germline ends. The CDR3 is 15 residues long. CDR1 is SGHNT and CDR2 is YYREEE in the germline V gene (reference sequence).